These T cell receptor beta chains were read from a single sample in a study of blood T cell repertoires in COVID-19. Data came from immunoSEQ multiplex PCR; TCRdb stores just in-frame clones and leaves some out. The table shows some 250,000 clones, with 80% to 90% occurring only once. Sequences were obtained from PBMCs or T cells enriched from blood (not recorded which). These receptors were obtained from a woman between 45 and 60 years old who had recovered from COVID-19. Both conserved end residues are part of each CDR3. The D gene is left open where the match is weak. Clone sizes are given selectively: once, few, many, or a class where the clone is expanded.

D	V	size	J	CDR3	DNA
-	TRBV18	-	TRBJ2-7	CASSPPAANYEQYF	TGTGCCAGCTCACCACCGGCGGCGAACTACGAGCAGTACTTC
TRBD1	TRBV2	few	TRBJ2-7	CASSETGLYEQYF	TGTGCCAGCAGTGAGACAGGGTTGTACGAGCAGTACTTC
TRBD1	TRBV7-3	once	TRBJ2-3	CASSFHRGTDTQYF	TGTGCCAGCAGCTTCCACAGGGGGACAGATACGCAGTATTTT
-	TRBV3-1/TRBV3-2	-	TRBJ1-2	CASSQVSRGGYTF	TGTGCCAGCAGCCAAGTTAGCCGGGGAGGCTACACCTTC
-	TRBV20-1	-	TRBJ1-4	CSASANEKLFF	TGCAGTGCTAGCGCTAATGAAAAACTGTTTTTT
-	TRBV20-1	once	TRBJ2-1	CSASEIAVREQFF	TGCAGTGCTAGTGAAATAGCTGTCCGTGAGCAGTTCTTC
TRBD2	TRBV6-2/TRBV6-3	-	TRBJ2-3	CASSPLAGTDTQYF	TGTGCCAGCAGCCCCCTAGCGGGCACAGATACGCAGTATTTT
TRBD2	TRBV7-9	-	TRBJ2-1	CASSLPGVAGGAGPGQFF	TGTGCCAGCAGCCTCCCCGGGGTAGCGGGAGGGGCTGGCCCTGGGCAGTTCTTC
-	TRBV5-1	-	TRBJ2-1	CASSSTGASSYNEQFF	TGCGCCAGCAGCTCGACAGGTGCAAGCTCCTACAATGAGCAGTTCTTC
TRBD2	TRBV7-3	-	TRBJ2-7	CASSLYSSGNYEQYF	TGTGCCAGCAGCTTATATTCTAGCGGGAACTACGAGCAGTACTTC
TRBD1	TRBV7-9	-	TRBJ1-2	CASSEGQSGYTF	TGTGCCAGCTCGGAGGGACAGTCCGGCTACACCTTC
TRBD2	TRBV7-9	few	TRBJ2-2	CASSLVSGVTGELFF	TGTGCCAGCAGCTTAGTGAGCGGGGTCACCGGGGAGCTGTTTTTT
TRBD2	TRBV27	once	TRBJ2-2	CASSQPTSGSTGELFF	TGTGCCAGCAGTCAGCCGACTAGCGGGAGCACCGGGGAGCTGTTTTTT
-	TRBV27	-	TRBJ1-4	CASKRTVSAEKLFF	TGTGCCAGCAAGAGGACAGTCTCGGCTGAAAAACTGTTTTTT
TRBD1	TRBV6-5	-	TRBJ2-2	CASNRGPNTGELFF	TGTGCCAGCAACAGGGGGCCAAACACCGGGGAGCTGTTTTTT
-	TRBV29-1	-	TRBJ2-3	CSVASTSTDTQYF	TGCAGCGTTGCTTCAACTAGCACAGATACGCAGTATTTT
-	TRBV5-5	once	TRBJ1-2	CASTNREPGRDYGYTF	TGTGCCAGCACCAATCGGGAGCCGGGGCGCGACTATGGCTACACCTTC
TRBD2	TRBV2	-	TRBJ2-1	CASSPSGRAPYNEQFF	TGTGCCAGCAGTCCTAGCGGGAGGGCCCCCTACAATGAGCAGTTCTTC
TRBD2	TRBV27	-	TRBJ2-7	CASSLGLGNYEQYF	TGTGCCAGCAGTTTGGGACTAGGAAACTACGAGCAGTACTTC
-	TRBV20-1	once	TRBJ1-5	CSATGGRTQHF	TGCAGTGCGACCGGGGGGCGCACCCAGCATTTT
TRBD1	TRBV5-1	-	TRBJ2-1	CASSLEGQNNEQFF	TGCGCCAGCAGCTTGGAGGGACAGAACAATGAGCAGTTCTTC
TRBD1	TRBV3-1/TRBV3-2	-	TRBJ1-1	CASSTRDRGTEAFF	TGTGCCAGCAGCACCCGGGACAGGGGAACTGAAGCTTTCTTT
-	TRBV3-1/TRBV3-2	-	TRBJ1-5	CASSQGLNQPQHF	TGTGCCAGCAGCCAGGGACTCAATCAGCCCCAGCATTTT
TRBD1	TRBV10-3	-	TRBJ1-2	CAINIGTDINYGYTF	TGTGCCATCAATATCGGGACAGATATTAACTATGGCTACACCTTC
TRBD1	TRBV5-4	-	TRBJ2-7	CASSSGQGSSYEQYF	TGTGCCAGCAGTTCAGGACAGGGAAGCTCCTACGAGCAGTACTTC
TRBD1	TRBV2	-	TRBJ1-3	CASSQGQGNTIYF	TGTGCCAGCAGTCAGGGACAGGGAAACACCATATATTTT
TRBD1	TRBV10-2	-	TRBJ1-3	CASSEWSGTAYRNTIYF	TGCGCCAGCAGTGAGTGGTCCGGGACAGCCTACAGAAACACCATATATTTT
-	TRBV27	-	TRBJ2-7	CASSLDSSSYEQYF	TGTGCCAGCAGTTTAGACAGTAGCTCCTACGAGCAGTACTTC
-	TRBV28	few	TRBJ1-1	CASSSRGGGNTEAFF	TGTGCCAGCAGCTCCCGGGGAGGAGGGAACACTGAAGCTTTCTTT
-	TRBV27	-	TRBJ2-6	CASSFVGGRSGANVLTF	TGTGCCAGCAGTTTTGTGGGAGGCCGCTCTGGGGCCAACGTCCTGACTTTC
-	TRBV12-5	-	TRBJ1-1	CASGFARGGSTEAFF	TGTGCTAGTGGATTCGCCAGGGGCGGAAGCACTGAAGCTTTCTTT
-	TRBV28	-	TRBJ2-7	CASRAAYEQYF	TGTGCCAGCAGGGCCGCCTACGAGCAGTACTTC
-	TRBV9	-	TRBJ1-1	CASSVEQLMNTEAFF	TGTGCCAGCAGCGTAGAACAGTTAATGAACACTGAAGCTTTCTTT
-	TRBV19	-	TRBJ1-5	CASSPQTRNSNQPQHF	TGTGCCAGTAGTCCCCAGACTAGAAATAGCAATCAGCCCCAGCATTTT
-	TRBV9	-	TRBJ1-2	CASSPRLVQGLGYTF	TGTGCCAGCAGCCCTCGCTTGGTACAGGGCCTAGGCTACACCTTC
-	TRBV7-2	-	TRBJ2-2	CASSLASAGELFF	TGTGCCAGCAGCTTAGCGTCGGCCGGGGAGCTGTTTTTT
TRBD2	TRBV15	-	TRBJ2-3	CATSRDLMASGRPTDTQYF	TGTGCCACCAGCAGAGATCTCATGGCTAGCGGGAGACCCACAGATACGCAGTATTTT
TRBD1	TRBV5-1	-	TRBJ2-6	CASSSGQPSSGANVLTF	TGCGCCAGCAGCTCGGGACAGCCTAGCTCTGGGGCCAACGTCCTGACTTTC
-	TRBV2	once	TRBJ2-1	CASRARRGEQFF	TGTGCCAGCAGAGCCCGCAGAGGTGAGCAGTTCTTC
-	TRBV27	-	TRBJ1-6	CASSLARVYNSPLHF	TGTGCCAGCAGCCTGGCTCGTGTATATAATTCACCCCTCCACTTT
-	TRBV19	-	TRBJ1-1	CASSMRRTMNTEAFF	TGTGCCAGTAGTATGAGACGGACAATGAACACTGAAGCTTTCTTT
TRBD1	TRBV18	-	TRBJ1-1	CASSARQGSEAFF	TGTGCCAGCTCGGCGCGACAGGGATCTGAAGCTTTCTTT
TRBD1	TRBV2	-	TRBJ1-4	CASSEFRDRGNEKLFF	TGTGCCAGCAGTGAGTTTCGGGACAGGGGAAATGAAAAACTGTTTTTT
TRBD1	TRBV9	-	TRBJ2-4	CASSADRGGDIQYF	TGTGCCAGCAGCGCCGACAGGGGTGGGGACATTCAGTACTTC
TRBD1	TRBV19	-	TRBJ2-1	CASSATGGSYNEQFF	TGTGCCAGTAGTGCCACAGGGGGCTCCTACAATGAGCAGTTCTTC
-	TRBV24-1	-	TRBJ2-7	CATSDTYYYEQYF	TGTGCCACCAGTGACACCTATTACTACGAGCAGTACTTC
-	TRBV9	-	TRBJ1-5	CASSVAPTGGQPQHF	TGTGCCAGCAGCGTAGCTCCAACAGGTGGTCAGCCCCAGCATTTT
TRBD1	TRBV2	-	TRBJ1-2	CASSERTGFFDGYTF	TGTGCCAGCAGTGAGCGGACAGGGTTTTTTGATGGCTACACCTTC
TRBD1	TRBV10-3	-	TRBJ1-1	CAITGTGNTEAFF	TGTGCCATCACCGGGACAGGGAACACTGAAGCTTTCTTT
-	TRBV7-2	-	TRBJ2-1	CASSVSGRESNEQFF	TGTGCCAGCAGCGTAAGTGGCAGGGAATCCAATGAGCAGTTCTTC
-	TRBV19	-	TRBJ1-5	CASSIQYSNQPQHF	TGTGCCAGTAGTATTCAGTATAGCAATCAGCCCCAGCATTTT
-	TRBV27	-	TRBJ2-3	CASSRGGVGNTQYF	TGTGCCAGCAGTAGGGGGGGGGTGGGCAATACGCAGTATTTT
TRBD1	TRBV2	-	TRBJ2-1	CASSARDRGGEQFF	TGTGCCAGCAGTGCTCGGGACAGGGGTGGTGAGCAGTTCTTC
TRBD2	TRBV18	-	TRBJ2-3	CASSRSGGPHTQYF	TGTGCCAGCTCACGATCGGGAGGGCCACATACGCAGTATTTT
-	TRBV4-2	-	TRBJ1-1	CASSLRRGMNTEAFF	TGTGCCAGCAGTCTACGACGGGGGATGAACACTGAAGCTTTCTTT
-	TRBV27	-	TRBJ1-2	CASSSSGGPGYGYTF	TGTGCCAGCAGTTCCTCTGGGGGCCCCGGCTATGGCTACACCTTC